Below are 14 T cell receptor beta chains sequenced from a single sample in a study of OX40 agonist ivuxolimab in advanced cancers. The repertoire was sequenced with immunoSEQ multiplex PCR; TCRdb's copy has only in-frame clones and lacks some. The data show 84,000 or so clones, around nine tenths seen once. The specimen was CD4+ or CD8+ T cells sorted from blood, collected in a trial of the OX40 agonist ivuxolimab. These TCRs come from an adult with an advanced solid tumor such as melanoma, head and neck, liver or kidney cancer.

The rearrangement joins TRBV4-1 to TRBJ1-2; D gene ambiguous. Trimming stripped 4 bases from V and 7 bases from J, with 10 bases between. The CDR3 sequence is 12 residues long. In germline, CDR1 is MGHRA, CDR2 YSYEKL. CDR3 nucleotide sequence: TGCGCCAGCAGCCGAAGAGAGGGTGGCTACACCTTC. The encoded protein is CASSRREGGYTF.

This rearrangement joins TRBV9 to TRBJ2-5, with 7 positions matching TRBD2. Germline assignment: CDR1 SGDLS and CDR2 YYNGEE. With 4 bases clipped from V and 5 bases from J, the junction kept 11 bases outside the gene matches. The CDR3 covers 15 residues. CDR3 sequence reads: CASSTQRGTGETQYF. As DNA, the CDR3 is TGTGCCAGCAGCACCCAGCGGGGAACCGGGGAGACCCAGTACTTC.

V gene TRBV5-1 combines with J gene TRBJ2-5; D is perhaps TRBD1 or TRBD2 (5 bases each). Germline CDR1 is SGHRS and CDR2 is YFSETQ. V lost 4 bases and J lost 6, with 16 bases in between. The CDR3 covers 14 residues. The CDR3 region is CASSPAGSGQTQYF. DNA for the CDR3: TGCGCCAGCAGCCCCGCTGGTTCGGGGCAGACCCAGTACTTC.

The rearrangement uses TRBV15 and TRBJ2-2, with 12 bases aligning to TRBD1. Germline V gives CDR1 LNHNV, CDR2 YYDKDF (reference sequence). CDR3 length: 15 amino acids. J gave up 7 bases and V 5 bases, and 5 bases lay outside the gene matches. Here the CDR3 reads CATSRDRGRDGELFF. The CDR3 DNA reads as TGTGCCACCAGCCGGGACAGGGGGCGAGACGGGGAGCTGTTTTTT.

The chain is built from TRBV5-4 and TRBJ2-7; TRBD1 matches 8 bases. V was pared by 4 bases and J by 3 bases, with 12 bases of the junction left unmatched. Germline CDR1 is SGHNT and CDR2 is YYREEE (reference sequence). The CDR3 covers 16 residues. In DNA form, the CDR3 reads TGTGCCAGCAGCCCCCGCACCCGACAGGGGCTCTACGAGCAGTACTTC. Amino acid sequence: CASSPRTRQGLYEQYF.

The genes are TRBV4-2 and TRBJ1-2; D is ambiguous. From germline, CDR1 is LGHNA and CDR2 YNFKEQ. Between the trimmed V and J ends, which lost 1 base and 0 bases, there was a span of 9 bases. The CDR3 runs 15 residues. As DNA, the CDR3 is TGTGCCAGCAGCCAAGTGAGGACGTCTAACTATGGCTACACCTTC. This encodes CASSQVRTSNYGYTF.

The chain uses TRBV5-8 and TRBJ2-3; tentatively, D is TRBD2 (6 bases). The CDR3 loop spans 16 amino acids. Germline V CDR1 and CDR2: SGHTS, YDEGEE. V was shortened by 0 bases and J by 2 bases, with 13 bases between the two germline ends. The DNA for the CDR3 is TGTGCCAGCAGCTTGGATGTGGGCGGGAACACAGATACGCAGTATTTT. This translates into CASSLDVGGNTDTQYF.

V and J are TRBV27 and TRBJ2-1; D might be TRBD1 (7 bases). Trimming pared 9 bases from V and 4 bases from J, leaving 16 bases between. Germline loops: CDR1 MNHEY, CDR2 SMNVEV (reference sequence). This CDR3 is 14 amino acids long. The CDR3 is CASQGGGLYNEQFF. DNA for the CDR3: TGTGCCAGTCAGGGGGGAGGACTTTACAATGAGCAGTTCTTC.

V usage is TRBV6-5 and J usage is TRBJ1-5, with D hard to call. Trimming pared 5 bases from V and 4 bases from J, leaving 12 bases between. Germline-derived CDR1 and CDR2 are MNHEY and SVGAGI. The CDR3 totals 14 residues. The chain's CDR3 is CASSENGWNQPQHF. CDR3 DNA: TGTGCCAGCAGTGAGAACGGGTGGAATCAGCCCCAGCATTTT.

The CDR3 DNA follows: TGTGCCAGCAGCTCGCTCCGGACGATGCCGTCTGGGGCCAACGTCCTGACTTTC. Translating it yields CASSSLRTMPSGANVLTF. The rearrangement links TRBV11-2 to TRBJ2-6; no clear D gene. The CDR3 consists of 18 residues. The germline gives CDR1 SGHAT, CDR2 FQNNGV. Trimming cost V 4 bases and J 1 base, with 17 bases left between them.

CDR3 amino acids: CASSPPGSLTYGYTF. In nucleotides, the CDR3 is TGTGCCAGCTCACCACCGGGGAGTCTTACCTATGGCTACACCTTC. This chain links TRBV18 with TRBJ1-2; no definite D call. Trimming took off 0 bases at V and 4 bases at J, with 12 bases between the two ends. Germline V gives CDR1 KGHSH, CDR2 LQKENI. The CDR3 length is 15 residues.

The chain joins TRBV10-2 to TRBJ2-3; 8 bases line up with TRBD1. V was clipped by 7 bases and J by 4 bases; unmatched bases: 13. CDR3 length equals 16 residues. CDR1 is WSHSY and CDR2 is SAAADI in the germline V gene. In nucleotides, the CDR3 is TGCGCCAGCATTCCCCCAGGACAGGGAATTGCAGATACGCAGTATTTT. It yields the protein CASIPPGQGIADTQYF.

This clone was found once. This rearrangement joins TRBV5-1 to TRBJ1-6; D gene uncertain. Germline V gene sequence: CDR1 SGHRS, CDR2 YFSETQ. This CDR3 has 16 amino acids. V was pared by 2 bases and J by 5 bases, with 14 bases between. The DNA for the CDR3 is TGCGCCAGCAGCTTAAACAGCAATACCAATAATTCACCCCTCCACTTT. The encoded protein is CASSLNSNTNNSPLHF. The entire variable domain, with the rest obtained from reference TRBV5-1 and TRBJ1-6, is as follows: KAGVTQTPRYLIKTRGQQVTLSCSPISGHRSVSWYQQTPGQGLQFLFEYFSETQRNKGNFPGRFSGRQFSNSRSEMNVSTLELGDSALYLCASSLNSNTNNSPLHFGNGTRLTVT.

This clone appeared once. This chain connects TRBV4-2 to TRBJ2-7, with 12 bases identical to TRBD1. CDR3 length: 15 amino acids. The V gene's germline CDR1 is LGHNA and CDR2 YNFKEQ. Trimming cost V 1 base and J 4 bases; bases outside gene matches: 2. Here the CDR3 DNA reads TGTGCCAGCAGCCAAGCGGGACAGGGGGCTTACGAGCAGTACTTC. Translation gives CASSQAGQGAYEQYF.